The T cell receptor (beta chain) described here comes from a study of cytomegalovirus exposure and HLA in healthy donors. Points on this clone: The target antigen is unknown.

Profiled with immunoSEQ multiplex PCR; TCRdb holds only in-frame clones, not every one. The sample has about 140,000 clones, approximately 90% seen once; the top ten hold approximately 0.7%. Among the 120 subjects of the validation cohort, separate from the roughly 670-subject first cohort, were the donors. The study's findings and limits: Cytomegalovirus-associated status was assigned to more than 150 TCR beta chains. Using the classifier, cytomegalovirus status was reportedly diagnosed with high specificity and sensitivity.

The receptor was derived from a young man in good health and CMV-seronegative. The source material was PBMCs.

The CDR3 DNA sequence: TGCAGCGTTGCAGGGAAGATAACAGATACGCAGTATTTT. It yields the protein CSVAGKITDTQYF. The J gene is TRBJ2-3, the V gene TRBV29-1; TRBD1 is a possible D gene (5 bases). CDR3 size: 13 residues. Trimming left V 4 bases short and J 3 bases short, with 11 bases between. Germline V lookup: CDR1 SQVTM, CDR2 ANQGSEA.